A selection of T cell receptor beta chains follows, all from one sample in a study of graft-versus-host responses after intestinal transplantation. These receptors' targets are unknown. TCRdb's table, derived via immunoSEQ multiplex PCR, lists solely in-frame clones and lacks some. In the table there are about 47,000 clones, 85% to 95% of which are singletons. Material: unstimulated CD8+ T cells sorted from spleen or lymph node cells, obtained before transplant. These receptors originate from a human donor who was the organ donor for an intestinal transplant. Both conserved end residues are part of each CDR3. The D gene is left open where the match is weak. For some rows the clone size is stated as once, few or many, or as a class when expanded; others skip it.

>-|TRBJ1-4|-|TRBV10-3
TGTGCCATCAGTGAGTCGGTTTCTCAGGATGAAAAACTGTTTTTT
CAISESVSQDEKLFF
>-|TRBJ2-3|-|TRBV9
TGTGCCAGCAGCGAGGGGGACCCATCAGATACGCAGTATTTT
CASSEGDPSDTQYF
>-|TRBJ2-5|-|TRBV5-5
TGTGCCAGCACCATGGGGGCAGGAATGGGATTGGAGACCCAGTACTTC
CASTMGAGMGLETQYF
>-|TRBJ2-1|-|TRBV14
TGTGCCAGCAGCTCGGTCGACAGAGTGGCCTACAATGAGCAGTTCTTC
CASSSVDRVAYNEQFF
>once|TRBJ2-1|-|TRBV11-3
TGTGCCAGCAGCTTAGATGTCTTTCGGGGGGCCTCGAACTACAATGAGCAGTTCTTC
CASSLDVFRGASNYNEQFF
>-|TRBJ2-5|TRBD2|TRBV5-6
TGTGCCAGCAGCGAGGGACTAGCGGGGGTAGAGACCCAGTACTTC
CASSEGLAGVETQYF
>-|TRBJ1-5|-|TRBV30
TGTGCCTGGAGTACCGGGACTCACAATCAGCCCCAGCATTTT
CAWSTGTHNQPQHF
>-|TRBJ2-5|-|TRBV4-2
TGTGCCAGCAGCCACAGTAATTTCAGGGGCAGGGGGGAGTTGCCAGAGACCCAGTACTTC
CASSHSNFRGRGELPETQYF
>-|TRBJ1-2|TRBD1|TRBV9
TGTGCCAGCAGCGGCCAAAGGACAGGAGAAGAGGCGGGTGGCTACACCTTC
CASSGQRTGEEAGGYTF
>-|TRBJ1-1|TRBD1|TRBV6-5
TGTGCCAGCAGTTGGACAGGGGGTGAAGCTTTCTTT
CASSWTGGEAFF
>-|TRBJ2-7|TRBD1|TRBV27
TGTGCCAGCAGTCTGATAGGGGACAGGCCATACTTC
CASSLIGDRPYF
>-|TRBJ1-2|-|TRBV4-1
TGCGCCAGCAGCCAAGTCCTAGGGGCCTCCTATGGCTACACCTTC
CASSQVLGASYGYTF
>-|TRBJ2-1|TRBD1|TRBV7-6
TGTGCCAGCAGCTTAGCGTTCGGACAGGAGATCTACAATAAGCAGTTCTTC
CASSLAFGQEIYNKQFF
>-|TRBJ2-5|TRBD1|TRBV5-1
TGCGCCAGCAGAGCGGCAGGGGCAGGGGGCGGTTGGTACCAAGAGACCCAGTACTTC
CASRAAGAGGGWYQETQYF
>-|TRBJ2-7|-|TRBV5-1
TGCGCCAGCAGCTTGGCGGGCCCTAGCTCCTACGAGCAGTACTTC
CASSLAGPSSYEQYF
>-|TRBJ2-7|TRBD2|TRBV7-9
TGTGCCAGCAGCTCAGAAGCCACTAGCGGTCCCTACGAGCAGTACTTC
CASSSEATSGPYEQYF
>-|TRBJ1-1|-|TRBV13
TGTGCCAGCAGCTTAGTCGGGCCTAACACTGAAGCTTTCTTT
CASSLVGPNTEAFF
>-|TRBJ2-7|TRBD1|TRBV27
TGTGCCAGCAGTTTGGAAACAGGGGGCTACGAGCAGTACTTC
CASSLETGGYEQYF
>once|TRBJ1-2|TRBD1|TRBV12-5
TGTGCTAGTGGTTTGGGACAGGGGCGAGACGGCTACACCTTC
CASGLGQGRDGYTF
>-|TRBJ1-1|-|TRBV7-2
TGTGCCAGCAGCTTAGGATGGGAGGACACTGAAGCTTTCTTT
CASSLGWEDTEAFF
>-|TRBJ2-1|-|TRBV5-6
TGTGCCAGCAGCCCCATCGACTCGGGGTACAATGAGCAGTTCTTC
CASSPIDSGYNEQFF
>-|TRBJ2-4|TRBD1|TRBV19
TGTGCCAGTAGTTTGAAACCGGGACAGGGGTTGAACATTCAGTACTTC
CASSLKPGQGLNIQYF
>-|TRBJ2-7|TRBD1|TRBV28
TGTGCCAGCATCCGGACAGGTTTCCCCTACGAGCAGTACTTC
CASIRTGFPYEQYF
>-|TRBJ2-3|-|TRBV7-2
TGTGCCAGCAGCTTAGCCCGGGCCGTCACAGATACGCAGTATTTT
CASSLARAVTDTQYF
>-|TRBJ1-5|-|TRBV4-3
TGCGCCAGCAGCCCGTCCGGCGGGGAGAGTCAGCCCCAGCATTTT
CASSPSGGESQPQHF
>-|TRBJ2-7|TRBD1|TRBV14
TGTGCCAGCAGTTCGGGACAGATTGTCTACGAGCAGTACTTC
CASSSGQIVYEQYF
>-|TRBJ1-4|-|TRBV4-2
TGTGCCAGCAGCCAAGTTCTAAGCGCGGAGGAACTGTTTTTT
CASSQVLSAEELFF
>-|TRBJ2-3|TRBD2|TRBV4-3
TGCGCCAGCAGCCAAGACGGGGGGGACACAGATACGCAGTATTTT
CASSQDGGDTDTQYF
>-|TRBJ1-5|-|TRBV28
TGTGCCAGCAGTTCAGGGTATCAGCCCCAGCATTTT
CASSSGYQPQHF
>-|TRBJ2-7|-|TRBV7-2
TGTGCCAGCAGCTTAGTCATCGACGAGCAGTACTTC
CASSLVIDEQYF
>-|TRBJ1-4|TRBD1|TRBV25-1
TGTGCCAGCAGTGATCCACAAACAGGGGCCAATGAAAAACTGTTTTTT
CASSDPQTGANEKLFF
>-|TRBJ1-2|-|TRBV28
TGTGCCAGCAGTTTAAAGGCAAGCTATGGCTACACCTTC
CASSLKASYGYTF
>once|TRBJ2-7|-|TRBV2
TGTGCCAGCAGTGAAGGGCGGAGTGACACCTACGAGCAGTACTTC
CASSEGRSDTYEQYF
>-|TRBJ1-1|-|TRBV14
TGTGCCAGCAGCCAGTGGGGGCCAGCTCAGAACACTGAAGCTTTCTTT
CASSQWGPAQNTEAFF
>-|TRBJ2-3|-|TRBV5-1
TGCGCCAGCAGCACCCGCGGGGCAGATACGCAGTATTTT
CASSTRGADTQYF
>-|TRBJ2-7|-|TRBV28
TGTGCCAGCAGTTTATATTCGGAGCCCTCCGACTACGAGCAGTACTTC
CASSLYSEPSDYEQYF
>-|TRBJ1-5|-|TRBV7-6
TGTGCCAGCAGCTTAGACGGGGCCCCGAGCAATCAGCCCCAGCATTTT
CASSLDGAPSNQPQHF
>-|TRBJ2-2|-|TRBV5-1
TGCGCCAGCAGCTTTCGGGATACCGGGGAGCTGTTTTTT
CASSFRDTGELFF
>-|TRBJ1-5|-|TRBV7-7
TGTGCTAGCAGCTTAGGGCAGGCCGTACGTAGCAATCAGCCCCAGCATTTT
CASSLGQAVRSNQPQHF
>-|TRBJ2-7|-|TRBV7-9
TGTGCCAGCAGCTTAGGGCAGTTCGGGAACACCTACGAGCAGTACTTC
CASSLGQFGNTYEQYF
>-|TRBJ1-5|TRBD1|TRBV27
TGTGCCAGCAGTTCATCCGGGACAGGGAATCAGCCCCAGCATTTT
CASSSSGTGNQPQHF
>-|TRBJ1-1|-|TRBV6-5
TGTGCCAGCAGTTCGAACACTGAAGCTTTCTTT
CASSSNTEAFF
>-|TRBJ2-7|TRBD1|TRBV5-4
TGTGCCAGCAGCTTAACAGGGGACGAGCAGTACTTC
CASSLTGDEQYF
>-|TRBJ1-6|-|TRBV4-1
TGCGCCAGCAGCCAATGGGCAGGACGCTCCTATAATTCACCCCTCCACTTT
CASSQWAGRSYNSPLHF
>-|TRBJ1-5|TRBD1|TRBV4-3
TGCGCCAGCAGCCAAGATCGACAGGGCCACAATCAGCCCCAGCATTTT
CASSQDRQGHNQPQHF
>-|TRBJ1-1|TRBD1|TRBV4-3
TGCGCCAGCAGCCAAGATCAGGGGGCAATACCTGAAGCTTTCTTT
CASSQDQGAIPEAFF
>-|TRBJ2-2|TRBD2|TRBV4-2
TGTGCCAGCAGTCCCACCTCTACGGGACTAGCGGGGATGCTCGGGGAGCTGTTTTTT
CASSPTSTGLAGMLGELFF
>-|TRBJ2-1|-|TRBV27
TGTGCCAGCAGTTTATCTACGGCCTCCTACAATGAGCAGTTCTTC
CASSLSTASYNEQFF
>-|TRBJ2-5|-|TRBV27
TGTGCCAGCAGTCCGGTGTCCGACACAGCGAACCAAGAGACCCAGTACTTC
CASSPVSDTANQETQYF
>-|TRBJ1-6|-|TRBV5-5
TGTGCCAGCAGCCCGGGTGGGGGCATGAGCTCCTATAATTCACCCCTCCACTTT
CASSPGGGMSSYNSPLHF
>-|TRBJ1-2|TRBD1|TRBV11-3
TGTGCCAGCAGCTCGACAGGGGATGGCTACACCTTC
CASSSTGDGYTF
>-|TRBJ2-5|-|TRBV12-5
TGTGCTAGTGGTTTGGTAGGAGACTCGAAAGAGACCCAGTACTTC
CASGLVGDSKETQYF
>once|TRBJ2-3|-|TRBV9
TGTGCCAGCAGCGTCGACACAGGGTTTGATACGCAGTATTTT
CASSVDTGFDTQYF
>-|TRBJ2-1|-|TRBV5-1
TGCGCCAGCAGCTTGGAGGTAGTAGTCGGCAATGAGCAGTTCTTC
CASSLEVVVGNEQFF
>-|TRBJ2-3|TRBD1|TRBV5-1
TGCGCCAGCAGCTGGGGACAGGGAGGTATAGATACGCAGTATTTT
CASSWGQGGIDTQYF
>-|TRBJ1-1|-|TRBV4-3
TGCGCCAGCAGCCCCGGTACGGGGGCGTGGACTGAAGCTTTCTTT
CASSPGTGAWTEAFF